The present TCR beta chain was sequenced within a study of PD-1 blockade in classical Hodgkin lymphoma. Findings and limits, study-wide: Complete responders' diversity at baseline resembled that of newly diagnosed patients. In CD4+ cells, TCR diversity went up significantly by C4D1, but in CD8+ cells it did not. As was reported, newly diagnosed patients showed lower baseline TCR diversity than healthy donors did.

Repertoires were generated with immunoSEQ multiplex PCR, while TCRdb's copy carries only in-frame clones and drops some. The sample lists more than 15,000 clones, over 60% seen once, with 8.3% in the top ten. In regard to this clone: The antigen is undetermined.

Relapses following autologous stem cell transplantation were seen in all patients, with brentuximab vedotin exposure varying. The CDR3 has 15 amino acids. V dropped 1 base and J dropped 1 base, with 9 bases sitting between them. Germline V gene sequence: CDR1 SGDLS, CDR2 YYNGEE. V is TRBV9 and J is TRBJ1-3, with a possible D match to TRBD1 (5 bases). This clonotype originated in a human donor with classical Hodgkin lymphoma. This material consisted of peripheral blood mononuclear cells (PBMCs), taken before the second cycle of nivolumab. DNA for the CDR3: TGTGCCAGCAGCGTACAGGAGGGGTCTGGAAACACCATATATTTT. It is translated as CASSVQEGSGNTIYF.